The 17 T cell receptor beta chains below come from one sample, sequenced in a study of cytotoxic CD8 clonotypes in ibrutinib-treated CLL. Sequencing was performed with immunoSEQ multiplex PCR; in TCRdb, only in-frame clones are kept and a portion is missing. The sample consists of roughly 45,000 clones, just over 65% of them appearing once. The sample consisted of PBMCs, taken after 24 months of ibrutinib treatment. The receptors were sampled from a human donor with chronic lymphocytic leukemia.

Ten or more counts support this clone. The chain has TRBV14 and TRBJ1-1, with D uncertain. CDR3 size: 15 residues. Trimming removed 0 bases from V and 3 bases from J, with 11 bases in between. Germline V gene sequence: CDR1 SGHDN, CDR2 FVKESK. DNA for the CDR3: TGTGCCAGCAGCCAAGATTTGAGTTGGCACACTGAAGCTTTCTTT. Translating gives CASSQDLSWHTEAFF.

V usage is TRBV28 and J usage is TRBJ1-4, with D possibly TRBD1 on 5 matching bases. V dropped 6 bases and J dropped 8 bases, with 16 bases sitting between them. Looked up from germline, CDR1 is MDHEN and CDR2 is SYDVKM. The CDR3 extends over 14 amino acids. The CDR3 reads CASRGPATGEKLFF. DNA for the CDR3: TGTGCCAGCAGGGGACCTGCTACGGGGGAAAAACTGTTTTTT.

The chain combines TRBV10-1 with TRBJ2-7, with a tentative D call TRBD1 (5 bases). CDR1 WNHNN and CDR2 SYGVQD come from the germline V gene (reference sequence). The V gene lost 1 base and the J gene lost 5 bases, with 12 bases spanning the gap. The CDR3 covers 14 residues. CDR3 in DNA: TGCGCCAGCAGTGAGTTAAGGGGTCTTGACGAGCAGTACTTC. Amino acids: CASSELRGLDEQYF.

The sample holds many counts of this clone. V usage is TRBV28 and J usage is TRBJ2-7, with a possible D match to TRBD2 (5 bases). CDR3 length equals 13 residues. Germline assignment: CDR1 MDHEN and CDR2 SYDVKM. Trimming removed 6 bases at V and 3 bases at J, with 12 bases between. The CDR3 here is CASSSLGYYEQYF. The DNA for the CDR3 is TGTGCCAGCAGCTCACTAGGTTACTACGAGCAGTACTTC.

This chain uses TRBV27 with TRBJ2-3; 7 bases are shared with TRBD1. This CDR3 comprises 12 residues. With V trimmed by 6 bases and J by 5 bases, 2 bases remained unmatched. From germline, CDR1 is MNHEY and CDR2 SMNVEV (reference sequence). CDR3 DNA: TGTGCCAGCAGACGACAGGGAGATACGCAGTATTTT. Protein sequence: CASRRQGDTQYF.

The chain joins TRBV6-5 to TRBJ2-7; no clear D. The CDR3 totals 15 residues. Germline V gives CDR1 MNHEY, CDR2 SVGAGI. The V end lost 0 bases, the J end lost 6 bases, and 15 bases lay between the germline ends. The CDR3 coding sequence is TGTGCCAGCAGTTACTCGGCCGCAGGATCAGCCGAGCAGTACTTC. Translated, it gives CASSYSAAGSAEQYF.

This clone was observed a few times. The chain uses TRBV12-5 and TRBJ1-2, with D unresolved. V was trimmed by 8 bases and J by 7 bases, leaving 29 bases between them. The CDR3 length is 17 residues. Germline lookup yields CDR1 LGHNT and CDR2 FRNRAP. The CDR3 protein is CASSGLTSGPSVGGYTF. CDR3 DNA: TGTGCTAGTAGTGGTTTAACTTCGGGTCCCTCAGTTGGTGGCTACACCTTC.

The chain couples TRBV28 to TRBJ1-2; D perhaps matches TRBD1 (6 bases). Germline CDR1 reads MDHEN; CDR2 reads SYDVKM. The CDR3 sequence is 13 residues long. V lost 2 bases to trimming and J lost 8 bases, with 12 bases between them. CDR3 sequence reads: CASSLDRPLGYTF. CDR3 DNA sequence: TGTGCCAGCAGTTTAGACAGGCCCTTGGGCTACACCTTC.

This clone was recorded only once. The genes are TRBV18 and TRBJ1-2; possibly TRBD1 for D (6 bases). This CDR3 spans 16 amino acids. In germline, CDR1 is KGHSH, CDR2 LQKENI. Trimming removed 0 bases from V and 3 bases from J, with 14 bases in between. Written as DNA, the CDR3 is TGTGCCAGCTCACCACCTACTTTCGGGGGCGACTATGGCTACACCTTC. Translation: CASSPPTFGGDYGYTF.

This rearrangement joins TRBV6-1 to TRBJ1-1; the match to TRBD1 covers 10 bases. Germline assignment: CDR1 MNHNS and CDR2 SASEGT. Trimming took 1 base from V and 11 from J; bases not matched to a gene: 13. CDR3 length: 16 amino acids. This CDR3 is CASSEVRTGGLGWAFF. The CDR3 DNA sequence: TGTGCCAGCAGTGAAGTTCGGACAGGGGGATTAGGTTGGGCTTTCTTT.

This rearrangement joins TRBV27 to TRBJ1-1; 9 nucleotides align to TRBD1. V shed 3 bases, J shed 7 bases, and the junction held 3 bases outside the gene matches. Germline V gene sequence: CDR1 MNHEY, CDR2 SMNVEV (reference sequence). The CDR3 length is 13 residues. The CDR3 sequence is CASSFRQGGEAFF. The CDR3 DNA sequence: TGTGCCAGCAGTTTTAGACAGGGGGGTGAAGCTTTCTTT.

This sequence joins TRBV5-1 and TRBJ2-2; D not certain. The CDR3 loop spans 13 amino acids. The V end was cut by 5 bases, the J end by 1 base, with 6 bases between. Germline V gene sequence: CDR1 SGHRS, CDR2 YFSETQ. The CDR3 spells CASRTGNTGELFF. The DNA of the CDR3 is TGCGCCAGCAGGACGGGGAACACCGGGGAGCTGTTTTTT.

This clone has just one count. The genes are TRBV5-1 and TRBJ1-1; unclear D gene. The V and J ends lost 5 bases and 2 bases respectively, with 16 bases between them. CDR3 length: 15 amino acids. Germline V gene data show CDR1 as SGHRS and CDR2 as YFSETQ. The CDR3 DNA sequence: TGCGCCAGCAGTTTAACCGGGCCAGGCAACACTGAAGCTTTCTTT. The encoded protein is CASSLTGPGNTEAFF.

The CDR3 bases are TGTGCCAGCAGCCTATCGGTCGCCAATGAGCAGTTCTTC. Its translation: CASSLSVANEQFF. J is TRBJ2-1 and V is TRBV7-9; unclear D gene. From germline, CDR1 is SEHNR and CDR2 FQNEAQ (reference sequence). The ends were cut back, 5 bases at V and 6 bases at J, with 11 bases in the middle. The CDR3 consists of 13 residues.

This clone appeared a single time. This chain connects TRBV6-5 to TRBJ1-5; possibly TRBD1 for D (6 bases). CDR1 is MNHEY and CDR2 is SVGAGI in the germline V gene. The germline V and J ends were trimmed by 6 bases and 5 bases, with 14 bases remaining between them. The CDR3 totals 14 residues. The CDR3 DNA is TGTGCCAGCAGCGTAACAGGGCGAGATCAGCCCCAGCATTTT. Translated, it gives CASSVTGRDQPQHF.

The chain carries TRBV5-6 and TRBJ2-1; 16 bases are a match to TRBD2. There are 16 residues in the CDR3. Germline V gene data show CDR1 as SGHDT and CDR2 as YYEEEE. V shed 3 bases and J 9 bases; nucleotides not matched to a gene: 6. For the CDR3, the DNA is TGTGCCAGCAGCTGGGGACTAGCGGGAGGGCTTGGTGAGCAGTTCTTC. Translating it yields CASSWGLAGGLGEQFF. Based on the CDR3 plus reference TRBV5-6 and TRBJ2-1, the full variable domain is DAGVTQSPTHLIKTRGQQVTLRCSPKSGHDTVSWYQQALGQGPQFIFQYYEEEERQRGNFPDRFSGHQFPNYSSELNVNALLLGDSALYLCASSWGLAGGLGEQFFGPGTRLTVL.

This clone was picked up one time. V usage is TRBV5-6 and J usage is TRBJ1-1, with TRBD1 as a possible D gene (5 bases). The length of the CDR3 is 14 residues. Germline CDR1 and CDR2: SGHDT and YYEEEE. The germline V and J ends were trimmed by 0 bases and 5 bases, with 11 bases remaining between them. The CDR3 here is CASSLVAGWTEAFF. The CDR3 DNA reads as TGTGCCAGCAGCTTGGTTGCAGGGTGGACTGAAGCTTTCTTT. Full variable domain (rest looked up from reference TRBV5-6 and TRBJ1-1): DAGVTQSPTHLIKTRGQQVTLRCSPKSGHDTVSWYQQALGQGPQFIFQYYEEEERQRGNFPDRFSGHQFPNYSSELNVNALLLGDSALYLCASSLVAGWTEAFFGQGTRLTVV.